These T cell receptor beta chains were read from a single sample in a study of shared clonotypes between healthy human individuals. The repertoire was sequenced with immunoSEQ multiplex PCR; TCRdb's copy has only in-frame clones and lacks some. The table records a few million clones, over 85% of them present only once. Sequencing used naive CD4+ T cells sorted from blood. The receptors were sampled from a man in his late teens or twenties in good health. The CDR3 runs from the conserved cysteine through the conserved F or W. D genes are given only for firm matches. The size of a clone is reported for some rows only, either as once, few or many, or as a class for expanded clones.

clone size: -; V gene: TRBV10-1; D gene: -; J gene: TRBJ2-2; CDR3 DNA: TGCGCCAGCAGTGAAGGGCAGCTTAACACCGGGGAGCTGTTTTTT; CDR3 protein: CASSEGQLNTGELFF
clone size: -; V gene: TRBV21-1; D gene: -; J gene: TRBJ2-3; CDR3 DNA: TGTGCCAGCAGCAAAGAACCGAGGGAAAATACGCAGTATTTT; CDR3 protein: CASSKEPRENTQYF
clone size: -; V gene: TRBV7-9; D gene: -; J gene: TRBJ2-7; CDR3 DNA: TGTGCCAGCAGCCAGGGAGGAGGGGGTTCGAGATCCCACGAGCAGTACTTC; CDR3 protein: CASSQGGGGSRSHEQYF
clone size: -; V gene: TRBV5-5; D gene: -; J gene: TRBJ2-7; CDR3 DNA: TGTGCCAGCAGCTTGGCTTGGGTTAGCTCCTACGAGCAGTACTTC; CDR3 protein: CASSLAWVSSYEQYF
clone size: -; V gene: TRBV5-6; D gene: TRBD1; J gene: TRBJ2-1; CDR3 DNA: TGTGCCAGCAGCTGGCGGACAGGGGGACGGGTAAATGAGCAGTTCTTC; CDR3 protein: CASSWRTGGRVNEQFF
clone size: -; V gene: TRBV7-2; D gene: TRBD2; J gene: TRBJ2-2; CDR3 DNA: TGTGCCAGCAGCTCGGGACTAGCGGGAGGCACCGGGGAGCTGTTTTTT; CDR3 protein: CASSSGLAGGTGELFF
clone size: -; V gene: TRBV10-3; D gene: -; J gene: TRBJ1-4; CDR3 DNA: TGTGCCATCAGTGAGTCGACAGATGCTAATGAAAAACTGTTTTTT; CDR3 protein: CAISESTDANEKLFF
clone size: -; V gene: TRBV5-1; D gene: TRBD1; J gene: TRBJ2-5; CDR3 DNA: TGCGCCAGCAGCTGGGACAGGGTTGAGACCCAGTACTTC; CDR3 protein: CASSWDRVETQYF
clone size: -; V gene: TRBV30; D gene: -; J gene: TRBJ1-3; CDR3 DNA: TGTGCCTGGAGTGTAGTCCCCCGCCCGAACACCATATATTTT; CDR3 protein: CAWSVVPRPNTIYF
clone size: -; V gene: TRBV7-2; D gene: TRBD1; J gene: TRBJ1-1; CDR3 DNA: TGTGCCAGCAGCGACGACAGGGCCCTGAACACTGAAGCTTTCTTT; CDR3 protein: CASSDDRALNTEAFF
clone size: -; V gene: TRBV6-1; D gene: -; J gene: TRBJ2-7; CDR3 DNA: TGTGCCAGCAGTGAGAGTCCCACACTCTACGAGCAGTACTTC; CDR3 protein: CASSESPTLYEQYF
clone size: -; V gene: TRBV14; D gene: -; J gene: TRBJ2-1; CDR3 DNA: TGTGCCAGCAGCCAAGGACTCTACCAGGTCTACAATGAGCAGTTCTTC; CDR3 protein: CASSQGLYQVYNEQFF
clone size: -; V gene: TRBV11-2; D gene: -; J gene: TRBJ2-7; CDR3 DNA: TGTGCCAGCAGCTTAGTGCCCCGGGGAGCGGAATACGAGCAGTACTTC; CDR3 protein: CASSLVPRGAEYEQYF
clone size: -; V gene: TRBV7-9; D gene: TRBD2; J gene: TRBJ2-7; CDR3 DNA: TGTGCCAGCAGCCTAGGGCTGACTAGCCCCGACGAGCAGTACTTC; CDR3 protein: CASSLGLTSPDEQYF
clone size: -; V gene: TRBV7-2; D gene: -; J gene: TRBJ1-5; CDR3 DNA: TGTGCCAGCAGCCTTGGACACCCCAATCAGCCCCAGCATTTT; CDR3 protein: CASSLGHPNQPQHF
clone size: -; V gene: TRBV19; D gene: TRBD1; J gene: TRBJ1-1; CDR3 DNA: TGTGCCAGTAGCCGGGACAGAGGTGAGGCTTTCTTT; CDR3 protein: CASSRDRGEAFF
clone size: -; V gene: TRBV7-2; D gene: TRBD1; J gene: TRBJ1-2; CDR3 DNA: TGTGCCAGCAGCCCGAGACAGGGGTCTAACTATGGCTACACCTTC; CDR3 protein: CASSPRQGSNYGYTF
clone size: -; V gene: TRBV5-1; D gene: TRBD1; J gene: TRBJ2-1; CDR3 DNA: TGCGCCAGCAGCCCGGGACAGGTCTACAATGAGCAGTTCTTC; CDR3 protein: CASSPGQVYNEQFF
clone size: -; V gene: TRBV2; D gene: -; J gene: TRBJ1-3; CDR3 DNA: TGTGCCAGCACCACCACTGGAAACACCATATATTTT; CDR3 protein: CASTTTGNTIYF
clone size: few; V gene: TRBV5-1; D gene: -; J gene: TRBJ1-1; CDR3 DNA: TGCGCCAGCAGCCCTAGGGTAGGGTCGAACACTGAAGCTTTCTTT; CDR3 protein: CASSPRVGSNTEAFF